These T cell receptor beta chains were read from a single sample in a study of T cells expressing NK-cell markers. TCRdb re-called the 5' RACE reads; every CDR3 protein appears as one record, without DNA. The sample table includes roughly 380,000 distinct CDR3 sequences. Sequencing was performed on blood T cells: a sorted CD56 or NKG2C T cell subset, CD4+ or CD8+ T cells, or bulk PBMC T cells (not recorded which). All receptors derive from a man aged 18-75 years in good health. Both conserved end residues are part of each CDR3.

V gene: TRBV27; J gene: TRBJ2-2; CDR3 protein: CASWGRSGELFF
V gene: TRBV6-1; J gene: TRBJ2-6; CDR3 protein: CASTDGQGARGANVLTF
V gene: TRBV12-3/TRBV12-4; J gene: TRBJ1-6; CDR3 protein: CASSLLGRRENSPLHF
V gene: TRBV15; J gene: TRBJ2-5; CDR3 protein: CATRQGAIMETQYF
V gene: TRBV15; J gene: TRBJ2-5; CDR3 protein: CATSYSRGAGAETQYF
V gene: TRBV5-1; J gene: TRBJ1-6; CDR3 protein: CASSRTGVIEFHF
V gene: TRBV6-1; J gene: TRBJ1-2; CDR3 protein: CATYERGTANYGYTF
V gene: TRBV12-3/TRBV12-4; J gene: TRBJ1-6; CDR3 protein: CASSLGGWNSPLHF
V gene: TRBV29-1; J gene: TRBJ2-1; CDR3 protein: CSVVVSAGGSYNEQFF
V gene: TRBV4-1; J gene: TRBJ1-2; CDR3 protein: CASSHRDMTGTNYGYTF
V gene: TRBV7-9; J gene: TRBJ2-2; CDR3 protein: CASSKFAGDTGELFF
V gene: TRBV6-1; J gene: TRBJ2-1; CDR3 protein: CASIRRGGSYNEQFF
V gene: TRBV12-3/TRBV12-4; J gene: TRBJ2-1; CDR3 protein: CASTQRPGRGEQFF
V gene: TRBV5-6; J gene: TRBJ2-1; CDR3 protein: CASSSRGLAGAVEQFF
V gene: TRBV6-2/TRBV6-3; J gene: TRBJ1-1; CDR3 protein: CASSSRRAGNTEAFF
V gene: TRBV19; J gene: TRBJ2-7; CDR3 protein: CASSMGWSHSYEQYF
V gene: TRBV12-3/TRBV12-4; J gene: TRBJ2-1; CDR3 protein: CASRRTSGGAGGEQFF
V gene: TRBV28; J gene: TRBJ2-4; CDR3 protein: CASSRGLAGIQNIQYF
V gene: TRBV18; J gene: TRBJ2-5; CDR3 protein: CASSPRGREKTQYF
V gene: TRBV27; J gene: TRBJ2-3; CDR3 protein: CASSLSEGGNTDTQYF
V gene: TRBV15; J gene: TRBJ1-4; CDR3 protein: CATSIRASEKLFF
V gene: TRBV12-5; J gene: TRBJ1-5; CDR3 protein: CASGLVLDRVPQPQHF
V gene: TRBV10-3; J gene: TRBJ2-1; CDR3 protein: CAISGTGFDEQFF
V gene: TRBV25-1; J gene: TRBJ2-3; CDR3 protein: CASRRQHNTDTQYF
V gene: TRBV11-1; J gene: TRBJ1-6; CDR3 protein: CASSSRQGAQNRTAPLHF
V gene: TRBV5-1; J gene: TRBJ2-1; CDR3 protein: CASSLDRGRVVHNEQFF
V gene: TRBV21-1; J gene: TRBJ2-3; CDR3 protein: CASSLGGYYFLTDTQYF
V gene: TRBV18; J gene: TRBJ2-7; CDR3 protein: CASSDQAQGAREQYF
V gene: TRBV18; J gene: TRBJ2-3; CDR3 protein: CASSRRDTGTDTQYF
V gene: TRBV7-3; J gene: TRBJ2-1; CDR3 protein: CASSITGTSFGNEQFF
V gene: TRBV28; J gene: TRBJ1-1; CDR3 protein: CASSSPGQGTEAFF
V gene: TRBV5-4; J gene: TRBJ2-2; CDR3 protein: CASSSQLIAGGNTGELFF
V gene: TRBV12-3/TRBV12-4; J gene: TRBJ2-5; CDR3 protein: CASSLRTPQETQYF
V gene: TRBV5-1; J gene: TRBJ1-1; CDR3 protein: CASSFDRNEAFF